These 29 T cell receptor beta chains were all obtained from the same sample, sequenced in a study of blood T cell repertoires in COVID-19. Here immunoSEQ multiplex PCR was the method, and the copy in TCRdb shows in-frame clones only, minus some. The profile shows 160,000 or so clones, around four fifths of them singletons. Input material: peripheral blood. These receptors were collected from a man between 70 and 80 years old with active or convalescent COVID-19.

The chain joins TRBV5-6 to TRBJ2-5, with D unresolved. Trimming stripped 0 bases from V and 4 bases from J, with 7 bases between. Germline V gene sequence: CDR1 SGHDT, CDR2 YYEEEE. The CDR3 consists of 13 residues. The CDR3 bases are TGTGCCAGCAGCTTGGGAGTTAGAGAGACCCAGTACTTC. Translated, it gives CASSLGVRETQYF. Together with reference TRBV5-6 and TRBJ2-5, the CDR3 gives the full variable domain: DAGVTQSPTHLIKTRGQQVTLRCSPKSGHDTVSWYQQALGQGPQFIFQYYEEEERQRGNFPDRFSGHQFPNYSSELNVNALLLGDSALYLCASSLGVRETQYFGPGTRLLVL.

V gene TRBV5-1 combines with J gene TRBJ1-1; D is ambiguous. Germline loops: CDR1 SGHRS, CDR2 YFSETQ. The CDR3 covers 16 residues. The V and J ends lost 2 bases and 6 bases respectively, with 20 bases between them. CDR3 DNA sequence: TGCGCCAGCAGCTTACCTTCCTCGGCCCTTCAGGCTGAAGCTTTCTTT. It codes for CASSLPSSALQAEAFF.

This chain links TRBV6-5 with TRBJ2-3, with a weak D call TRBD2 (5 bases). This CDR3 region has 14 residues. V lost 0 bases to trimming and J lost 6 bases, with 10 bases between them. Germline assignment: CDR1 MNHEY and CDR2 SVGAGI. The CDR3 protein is CASSYSYPGDTQYF. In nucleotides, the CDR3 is TGTGCCAGCAGTTACTCATATCCGGGGGATACGCAGTATTTT.

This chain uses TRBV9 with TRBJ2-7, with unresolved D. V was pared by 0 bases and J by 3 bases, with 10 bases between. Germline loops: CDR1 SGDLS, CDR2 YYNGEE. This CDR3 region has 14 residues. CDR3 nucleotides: TGTGCCAGCAGCGTAGATCTGGGCAACTACGAGCAGTACTTC. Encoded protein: CASSVDLGNYEQYF. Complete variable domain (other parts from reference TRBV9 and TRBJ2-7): DSGVTQTPKHLITATGQRVTLRCSPRSGDLSVYWYQQSLDQGLQFLIQYYNGEERAKGNILERFSAQQFPDLHSELNLSSLELGDSALYFCASSVDLGNYEQYFGPGTRLTVT.

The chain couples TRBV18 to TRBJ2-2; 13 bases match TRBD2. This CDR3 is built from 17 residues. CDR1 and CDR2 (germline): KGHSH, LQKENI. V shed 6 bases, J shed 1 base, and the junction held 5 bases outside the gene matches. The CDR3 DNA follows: TGTGCCAGCTCGTCCGGGACTAGCGGGGTGAACACCGGGGAGCTGTTTTTT. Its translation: CASSSGTSGVNTGELFF. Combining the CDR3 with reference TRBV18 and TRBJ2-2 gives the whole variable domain NAGVMQNPRHLVRRRGQEARLRCSPMKGHSHVYWYRQLPEEGLKFMVYLQKENIIDESGMPKERFSAEFPKEGPSILRIQQVVRGDSAAYFCASSSGTSGVNTGELFFGEGSRLTVL.

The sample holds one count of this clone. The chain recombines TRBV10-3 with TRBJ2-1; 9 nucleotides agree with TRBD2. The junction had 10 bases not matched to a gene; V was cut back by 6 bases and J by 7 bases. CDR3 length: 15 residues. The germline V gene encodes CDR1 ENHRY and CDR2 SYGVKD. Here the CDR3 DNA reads TGTGCCATCAGCCCGCAGGGGCGGGAGGGGAATGAGCAGTTCTTC. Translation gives CAISPQGREGNEQFF.

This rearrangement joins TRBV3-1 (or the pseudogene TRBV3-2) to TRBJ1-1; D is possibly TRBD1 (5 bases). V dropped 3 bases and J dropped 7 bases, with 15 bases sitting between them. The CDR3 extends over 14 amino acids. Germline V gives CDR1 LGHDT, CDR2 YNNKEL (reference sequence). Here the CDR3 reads CASSQRDSPSEAFF. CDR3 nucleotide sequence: TGTGCCAGCAGCCAGAGAGACAGCCCCAGTGAAGCTTTCTTT.

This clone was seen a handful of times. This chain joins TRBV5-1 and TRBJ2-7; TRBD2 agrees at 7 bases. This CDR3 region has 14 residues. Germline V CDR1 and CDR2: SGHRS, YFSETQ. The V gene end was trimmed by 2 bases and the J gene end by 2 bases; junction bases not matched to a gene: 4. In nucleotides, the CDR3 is TGCGCCAGCAGCTTAAAGGGGACTACCTACGAGCAGTACTTC. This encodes CASSLKGTTYEQYF.

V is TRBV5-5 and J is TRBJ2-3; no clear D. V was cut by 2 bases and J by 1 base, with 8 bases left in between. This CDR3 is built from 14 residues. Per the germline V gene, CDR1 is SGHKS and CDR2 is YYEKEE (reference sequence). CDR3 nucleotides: TGTGCCAGCAGCTTAGACACCGGCACAGATACGCAGTATTTT. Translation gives CASSLDTGTDTQYF.

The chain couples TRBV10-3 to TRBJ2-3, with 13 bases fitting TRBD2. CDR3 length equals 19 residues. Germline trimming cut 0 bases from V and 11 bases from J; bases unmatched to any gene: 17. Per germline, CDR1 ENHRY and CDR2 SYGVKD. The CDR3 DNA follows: TGTGCCATCAGTGAGTCGACTCGTACCCAAACTAGCGGGAGGGCCCGGCAGTATTTT. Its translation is CAISESTRTQTSGRARQYF.

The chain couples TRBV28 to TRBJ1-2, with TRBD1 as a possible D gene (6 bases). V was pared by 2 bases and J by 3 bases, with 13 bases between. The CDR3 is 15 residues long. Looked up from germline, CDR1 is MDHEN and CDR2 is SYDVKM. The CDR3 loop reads CASSLGGGGDYGYTF. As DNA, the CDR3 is TGTGCCAGCAGTTTAGGGGGGGGCGGTGACTATGGCTACACCTTC.

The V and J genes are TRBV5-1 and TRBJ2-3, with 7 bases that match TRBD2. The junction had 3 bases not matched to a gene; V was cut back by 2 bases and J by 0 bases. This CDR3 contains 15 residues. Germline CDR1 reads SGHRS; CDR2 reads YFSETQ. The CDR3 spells CASSLSGTSTDTQYF. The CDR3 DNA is TGCGCCAGCAGCTTAAGCGGGACTAGCACAGATACGCAGTATTTT.

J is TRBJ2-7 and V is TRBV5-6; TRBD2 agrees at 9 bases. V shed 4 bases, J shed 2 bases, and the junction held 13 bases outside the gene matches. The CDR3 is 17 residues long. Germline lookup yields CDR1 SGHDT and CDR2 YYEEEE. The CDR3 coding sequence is TGTGCCAGCAGCCTCTACCAACGAGCGGGAGGAACCTACGAGCAGTACTTC. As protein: CASSLYQRAGGTYEQYF.

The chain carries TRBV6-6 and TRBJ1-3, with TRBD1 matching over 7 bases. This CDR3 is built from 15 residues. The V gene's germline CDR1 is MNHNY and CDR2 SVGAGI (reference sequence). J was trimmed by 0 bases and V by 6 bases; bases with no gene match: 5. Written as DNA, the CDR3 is TGTGCCAGCAGCCTGACAGGGTCCTCTGGAAACACCATATATTTT. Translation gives CASSLTGSSGNTIYF.

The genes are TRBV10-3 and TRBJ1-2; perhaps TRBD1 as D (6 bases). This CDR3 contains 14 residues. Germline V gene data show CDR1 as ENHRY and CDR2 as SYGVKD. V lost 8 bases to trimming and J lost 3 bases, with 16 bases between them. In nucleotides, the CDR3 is TGTGCCATCTACCGCGGCCCAGGGGACTATGGCTACACCTTC. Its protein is CAIYRGPGDYGYTF.

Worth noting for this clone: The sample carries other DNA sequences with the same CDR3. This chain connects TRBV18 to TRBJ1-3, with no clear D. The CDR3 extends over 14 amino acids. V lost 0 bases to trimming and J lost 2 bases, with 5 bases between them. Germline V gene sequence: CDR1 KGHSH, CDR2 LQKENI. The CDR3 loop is CASSPPSAGNTIYF. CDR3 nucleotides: TGTGCCAGCTCACCACCATCAGCTGGAAACACCATATATTTT.

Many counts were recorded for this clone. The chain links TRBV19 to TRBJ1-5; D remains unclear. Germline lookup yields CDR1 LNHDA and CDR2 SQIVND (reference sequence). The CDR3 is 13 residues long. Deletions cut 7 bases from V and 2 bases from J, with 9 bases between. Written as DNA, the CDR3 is TGTGCCAGTACCGGGAACGGCAATCAGCCCCAGCATTTT. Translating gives CASTGNGNQPQHF.

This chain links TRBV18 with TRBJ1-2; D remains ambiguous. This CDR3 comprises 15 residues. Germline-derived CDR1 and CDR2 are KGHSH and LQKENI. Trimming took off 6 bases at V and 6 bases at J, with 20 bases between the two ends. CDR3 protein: CASSQGMGEYDGYTF. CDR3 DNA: TGTGCCAGCTCCCAAGGGATGGGAGAATATGATGGCTACACCTTC.

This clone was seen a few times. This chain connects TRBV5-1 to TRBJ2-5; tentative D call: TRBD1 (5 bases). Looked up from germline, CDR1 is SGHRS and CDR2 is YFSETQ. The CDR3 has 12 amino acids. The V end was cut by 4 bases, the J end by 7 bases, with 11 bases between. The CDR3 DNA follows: TGCGCCAGCAGCCAGGACAAGGGGACCCAGTACTTC. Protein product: CASSQDKGTQYF.

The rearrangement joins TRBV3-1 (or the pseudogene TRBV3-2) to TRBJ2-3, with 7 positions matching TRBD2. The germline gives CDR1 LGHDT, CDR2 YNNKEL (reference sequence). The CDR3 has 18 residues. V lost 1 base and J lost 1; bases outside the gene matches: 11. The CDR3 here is CASSQVPLSGERTDTQYF. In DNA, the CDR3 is TGTGCCAGCAGCCAAGTCCCTCTAAGCGGGGAGCGCACAGATACGCAGTATTTT.

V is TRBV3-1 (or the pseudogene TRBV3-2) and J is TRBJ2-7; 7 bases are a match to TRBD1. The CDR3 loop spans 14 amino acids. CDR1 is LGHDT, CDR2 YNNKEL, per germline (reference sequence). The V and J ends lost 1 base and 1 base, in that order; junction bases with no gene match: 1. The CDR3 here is CASSQVQGSYEQYF. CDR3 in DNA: TGTGCCAGCAGCCAAGTACAGGGGTCCTACGAGCAGTACTTC.

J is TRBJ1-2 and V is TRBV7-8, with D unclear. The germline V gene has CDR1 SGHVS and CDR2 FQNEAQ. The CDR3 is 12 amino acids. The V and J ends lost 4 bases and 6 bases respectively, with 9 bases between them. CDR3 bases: TGTGCCAGCAGCTCGGGATTCCATGGCTACACCTTC. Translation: CASSSGFHGYTF.

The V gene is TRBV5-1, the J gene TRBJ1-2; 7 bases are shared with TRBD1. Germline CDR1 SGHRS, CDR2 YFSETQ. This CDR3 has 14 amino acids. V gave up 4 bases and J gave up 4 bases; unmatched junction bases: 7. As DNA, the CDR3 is TGCGCCAGCAGCCCAGGGACAGCGGGCTATGGCTACACCTTC. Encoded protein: CASSPGTAGYGYTF. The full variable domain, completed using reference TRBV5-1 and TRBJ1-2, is KAGVTQTPRYLIKTRGQQVTLSCSPISGHRSVSWYQQTPGQGLQFLFEYFSETQRNKGNFPGRFSGRQFSNSRSEMNVSTLELGDSALYLCASSPGTAGYGYTFGSGTRLTVV.

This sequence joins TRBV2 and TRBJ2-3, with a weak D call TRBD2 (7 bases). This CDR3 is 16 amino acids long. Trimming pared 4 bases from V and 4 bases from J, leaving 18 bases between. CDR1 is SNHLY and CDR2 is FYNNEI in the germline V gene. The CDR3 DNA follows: TGTGCCAGCAGTGTAGATAAGGGGGAGGGACCAGATACGCAGTATTTT. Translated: CASSVDKGEGPDTQYF.

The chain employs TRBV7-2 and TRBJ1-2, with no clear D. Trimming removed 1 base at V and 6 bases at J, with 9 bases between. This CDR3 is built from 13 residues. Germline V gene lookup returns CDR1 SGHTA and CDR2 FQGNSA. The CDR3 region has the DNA TGTGCCAGCAGCTTAGTGGCTGTGGATGGCTACACCTTC. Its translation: CASSLVAVDGYTF.

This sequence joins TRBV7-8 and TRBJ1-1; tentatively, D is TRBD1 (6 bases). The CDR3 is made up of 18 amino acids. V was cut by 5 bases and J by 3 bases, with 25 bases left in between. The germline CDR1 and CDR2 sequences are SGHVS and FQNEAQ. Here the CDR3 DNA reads TGTGCCAGCAGCCCTCGTATCGTGGGGGCGCGGGTCGACACTGAAGCTTTCTTT. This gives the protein CASSPRIVGARVDTEAFF. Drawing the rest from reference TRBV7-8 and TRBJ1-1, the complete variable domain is GAGVSQSPRYKVAKRGQDVALRCDPISGHVSLFWYQQALGQGPEFLTYFQNEAQLDKSGLPSDRFFAERPEGSVSTLKIQRTQQEDSAVYLCASSPRIVGARVDTEAFFGQGTRLTVV.

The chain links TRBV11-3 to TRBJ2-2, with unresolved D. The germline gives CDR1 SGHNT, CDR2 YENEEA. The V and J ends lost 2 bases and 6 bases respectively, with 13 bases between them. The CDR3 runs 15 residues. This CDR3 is CASSLRSGFAGELFF. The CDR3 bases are TGTGCCAGCAGCTTAAGGTCCGGGTTCGCCGGGGAGCTGTTTTTT.

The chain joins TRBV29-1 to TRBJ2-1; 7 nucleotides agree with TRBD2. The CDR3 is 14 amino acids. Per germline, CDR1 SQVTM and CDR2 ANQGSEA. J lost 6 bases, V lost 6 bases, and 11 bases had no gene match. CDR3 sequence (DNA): TGCAGCGTACCCTTGGCGGGAGAAGGCAATGAGCAGTTCTTC. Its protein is CSVPLAGEGNEQFF.

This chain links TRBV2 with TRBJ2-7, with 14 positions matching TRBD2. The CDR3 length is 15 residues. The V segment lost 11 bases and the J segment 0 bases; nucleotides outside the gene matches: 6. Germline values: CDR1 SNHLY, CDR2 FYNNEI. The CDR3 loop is CARGTSGSPSYEQYF. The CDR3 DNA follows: TGTGCCCGGGGGACTAGCGGGAGCCCCTCCTACGAGCAGTACTTC.